This T cell receptor beta chain was retrieved from a study of blood T cells in healthy people across ages. Roughly 10 milliliters was the volume of peripheral blood drawn from each donor. On this clonotype: Its matching antigen is unknown.

The authors ran a second PCR of about 7 to 12 cycles using a sample-barcoded 5' primer and a J-beta primer mix. Per-sample output comprised a minimum of 3 million paired-end reads containing CDR3. TCRdb reanalysed the 5' RACE reads using MiXCR and keeps one entry per CDR3 protein. The repertoire has about 1.6 million distinct CDR3 sequences, 30% to 40% of them found once; the top ten carry about 11%. Notes on the study in general: There were more naive CD4+ cells and higher diversity in long-lived donors than in aged donors.

The CDR3 runs to 20 residues. V shed 0 bases, J shed 4 bases, and the junction held 12 bases outside the gene matches. The germline V gene encodes CDR1 SEHNR and CDR2 FQNEAQ (reference sequence). The receptor was isolated from a woman aged 25 to 39 in good health. The chain uses TRBV7-9 and TRBJ2-2, with 12 positions matching TRBD2. The sequencing sample was made of blood. The CDR3 DNA follows: TGTGCCAGCAGCTTAGCCCCGGGACTAGCGGGTCCTGGGGGCACCGGGGAGCTGTTTTTT. Translated, it gives CASSLAPGLAGPGGTGELFF. Based on the CDR3 plus reference TRBV7-9 and TRBJ2-2, the full variable domain is DTGVSQNPRHKITKRGQNVTFRCDPISEHNRLYWYRQTLGQGPEFLTYFQNEAQLEKSRLLSDRFSAERPKGSFSTLEIQRTEQGDSAMYLCASSLAPGLAGPGGTGELFFGEGSRLTVL.